This T cell receptor (beta chain) was obtained from a study of regulatory T cells in long-lasting Graves disease. Study-level information: Antithyroid drug use was under 3 months in newly diagnosed Graves' patients. Study results and limitations: Lower TCR diversity was seen in persistent Graves' patients than in newly diagnosed ones.

In building TCR beta libraries, iRepertoire HTBI primers were used together with Arm-PCR of CDR3 regions. A single record per CDR3 protein comes from TCRdb applying MiXCR to the multiplex PCR reads. Of hundreds of thousands of distinct CDR3 sequences listed, roughly 15% are singletons. Germline assignment: CDR1 KGHSH and CDR2 LQKENI. There are 15 residues in the CDR3. With 3 bases clipped from V and 7 bases from J, the junction kept 8 bases outside the gene matches. Ten or more counts support this clonotype. The antigen is undetermined. Time point defined: newly diagnosed GD, antithyroid drugs for less than 3 months. Extracted PBMC RNA gave rise to the TCR library. These same data were also listed under a study on T cells in Graves' hyperthyroidism and ophthalmopathy. As that report states: RT-PCR in the first round (using the HTBI primer set) targeted the TCR CDR3.

The sample in question was peripheral blood mononuclear cells (PBMCs), obtained at new diagnosis, from a patient treated with antithyroid drugs. The source is a woman aged 25-40 years with Graves disease. V usage is TRBV18 and J usage is TRBJ2-7, with TRBD2 identical over 11 bases. CDR3 amino acids: CASSPQTSGRWEQYF. For the CDR3, the DNA is TGTGCCAGCTCACCTCAAACTAGCGGGAGATGGGAGCAGTACTTC.